This T cell receptor (beta chain) emerged from a study of CD8+CD57+ T cells in acquired aplastic anemia. Across the whole study: Average DNA yield from sorted CD4+ and CD8+ cells was around 3 ug. Overall study results and limits: Significant differences in CD8+ Simpson's diversity were not observed between patients and controls. Found in both controls and patients were around 31 CD8+ CDR3 sequences.

Trimming stripped 4 bases from V and 5 bases from J, with 17 bases between. Germline V gene sequence: CDR1 KGHDR, CDR2 SFDVKD. The CDR3 length is 16 residues. Comments on this clonotype: The antigen is unknown.

Investigators profiled TCR beta VDJ and CDR3 from genomic DNA template. TCRdb analysed the reads with MiXCR anew, one entry per CDR3 protein. The sample has roughly 180,000 distinct CDR3 sequences; roughly 65% are singletons. Patients sequenced had flow cytometry evidence of CD8+CD57+ cell expansion. Every patient presented with severe acquired aplastic anemia. The source material was sorted CD4+, CD8+, or CD8+CD57+ T cells (not recorded which) from PBMCs. The sequence came from a human donor with aplastic anemia. V is TRBV24-1 and J is TRBJ1-5; D may be TRBD1 (6 bases). CDR3 sequence reads: CATSELQGVPDQPQHF. Written as DNA, the CDR3 is TGTGCCACCAGTGAATTACAGGGAGTACCCGATCAGCCCCAGCATTTT.